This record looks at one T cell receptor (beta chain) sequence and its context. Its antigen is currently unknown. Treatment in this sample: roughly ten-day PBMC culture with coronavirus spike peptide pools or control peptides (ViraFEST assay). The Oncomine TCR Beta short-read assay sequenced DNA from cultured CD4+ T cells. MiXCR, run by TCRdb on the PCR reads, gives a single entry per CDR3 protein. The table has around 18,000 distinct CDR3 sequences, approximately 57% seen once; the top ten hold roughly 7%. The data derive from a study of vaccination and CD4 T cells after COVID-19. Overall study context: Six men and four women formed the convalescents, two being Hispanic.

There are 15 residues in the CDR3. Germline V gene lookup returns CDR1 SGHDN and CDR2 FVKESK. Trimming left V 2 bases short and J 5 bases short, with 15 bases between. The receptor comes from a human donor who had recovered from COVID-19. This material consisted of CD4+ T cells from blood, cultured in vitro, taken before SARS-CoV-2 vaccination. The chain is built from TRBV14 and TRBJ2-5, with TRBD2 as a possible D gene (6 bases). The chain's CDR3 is CASSQTGLPWETQYF. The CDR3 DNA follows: TGTGCCAGCAGCCAAACGGGACTCCCTTGGGAGACCCAGTACTTC.